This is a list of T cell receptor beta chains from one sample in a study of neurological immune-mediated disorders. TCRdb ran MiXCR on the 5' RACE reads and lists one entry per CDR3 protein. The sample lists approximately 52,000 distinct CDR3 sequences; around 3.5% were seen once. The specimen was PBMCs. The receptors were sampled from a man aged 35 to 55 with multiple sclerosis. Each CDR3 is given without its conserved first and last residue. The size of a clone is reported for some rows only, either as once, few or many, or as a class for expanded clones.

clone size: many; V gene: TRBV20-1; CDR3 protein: SARTGVNTEAF
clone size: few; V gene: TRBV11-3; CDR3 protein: ASSPGTGGTDTQY
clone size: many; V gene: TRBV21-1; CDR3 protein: ASSKPPRNNTEAF
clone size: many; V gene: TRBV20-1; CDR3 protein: SARDTLRSAEQY
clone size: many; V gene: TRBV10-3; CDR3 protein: AIRDRTNTEAF
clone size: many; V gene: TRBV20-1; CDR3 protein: SAIPGQGARGYT
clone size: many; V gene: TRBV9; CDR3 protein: ASSVGGAGQPQH
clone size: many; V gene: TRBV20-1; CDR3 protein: SARGTSGGGNEQF
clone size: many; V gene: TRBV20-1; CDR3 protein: SARVPGGNYEQY
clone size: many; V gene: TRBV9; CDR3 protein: ASSPTTGANVLT
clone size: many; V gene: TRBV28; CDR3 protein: ASSLRTDTQY
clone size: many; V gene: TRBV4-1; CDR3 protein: ASSPGVLNTIY
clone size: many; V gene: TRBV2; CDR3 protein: ASNLLAGGYNEQF
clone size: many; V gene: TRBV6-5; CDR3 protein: ASSRTGKSYEQY
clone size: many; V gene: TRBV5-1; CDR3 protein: ASSLGQGYYNEQF
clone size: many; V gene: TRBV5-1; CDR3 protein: ASSFVVREEQF
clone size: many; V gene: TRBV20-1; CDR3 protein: SAREGTSFGDTQY
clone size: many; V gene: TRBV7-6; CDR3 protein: ASRVGGDSPLH
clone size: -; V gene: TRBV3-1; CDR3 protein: ASGGGITGELF
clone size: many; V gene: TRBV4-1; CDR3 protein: ASNGRTTNTEAF
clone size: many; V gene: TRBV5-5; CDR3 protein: ASSLRQANYGYT
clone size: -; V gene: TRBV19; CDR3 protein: ASNKERGNYGYT
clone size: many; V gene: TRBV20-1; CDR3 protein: SAIYRVEGYT
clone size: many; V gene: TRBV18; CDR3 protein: ASSPPGTSADTQY
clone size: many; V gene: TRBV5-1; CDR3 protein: ASSTGTYNNEQF
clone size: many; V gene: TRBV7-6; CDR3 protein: ASSSGQVIADTQY
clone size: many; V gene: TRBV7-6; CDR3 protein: ASSLGQNTDTQY
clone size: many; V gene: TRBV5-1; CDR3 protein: ASGDSLTNYGYT
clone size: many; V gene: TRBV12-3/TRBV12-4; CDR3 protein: ASSLTGAQRGDEQF
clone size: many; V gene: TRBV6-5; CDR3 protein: ASSYSGTGGGYEQF
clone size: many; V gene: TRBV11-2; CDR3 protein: ASSRADEGNTIY
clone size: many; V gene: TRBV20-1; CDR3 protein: SARGASGPEGETQY
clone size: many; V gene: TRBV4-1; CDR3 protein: ASSPGQGNSPLN
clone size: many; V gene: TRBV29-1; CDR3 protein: SPWACRNHRGGEQY
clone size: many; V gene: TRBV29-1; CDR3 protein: SVEAGWGAYTDTQY
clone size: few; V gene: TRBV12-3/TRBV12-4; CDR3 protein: ASSGQRGFNQPQH
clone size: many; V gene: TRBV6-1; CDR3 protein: ASGRGNGQPQH
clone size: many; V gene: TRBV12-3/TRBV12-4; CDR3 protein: ASRDQDGYT
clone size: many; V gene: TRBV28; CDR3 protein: ASSSGTGANVLT